These T cell receptor beta chains were read from a single sample in a study of identical twins' blood T cells. Each CDR3 protein is one row after TCRdb ran MiXCR on the 5' RACE reads. This repertoire shows 300,000 to 450,000 distinct CDR3 sequences, roughly 30% found once; its top ten account for about 6.1%. The sequencing sample was made of PBMCs. The receptors were sampled from a woman between 18 and 49 years old in good health. CDR3s include the opening cysteine and the closing phenylalanine or tryptophan. The D gene is left open where the match is weak. Clone size, where shown, is once, few, many, or a class for clones that have expanded.

clone_size: many; d_call: -; v_call: TRBV29-1; j_call: TRBJ1-1; cdr3_length: 13; cdr3_aa: CSGGLSPNTEAFF; cdr3_nt: TGCAGCGGGGGGTTAAGCCCGAACACTGAAGCTTTCTTT
clone_size: -; d_call: -; v_call: TRBV5-1; j_call: TRBJ2-3; cdr3_length: 14; cdr3_aa: CASSPGVGSDTQYF; cdr3_nt: TGCGCCAGCAGCCCAGGGGTCGGCTCAGATACGCAGTATTTT
clone_size: -; d_call: -; v_call: TRBV20-1; j_call: TRBJ2-1; cdr3_length: 11; cdr3_aa: CSVSSIREQFF; cdr3_nt: TGCAGTGTTAGCTCGATCCGTGAGCAGTTCTTC
clone_size: few; d_call: -; v_call: TRBV2; j_call: TRBJ2-2; cdr3_length: 15; cdr3_aa: CASSVRGSNTGELFF; cdr3_nt: TGTGCCAGCAGCGTCAGGGGTTCAAACACCGGGGAGCTGTTTTTT
clone_size: -; d_call: TRBD1; v_call: TRBV6-2/TRBV6-3; j_call: TRBJ1-5; cdr3_length: 16; cdr3_aa: CASSYVPGGSNQPQHF; cdr3_nt: TGTGCCAGCAGTTACGTCCCAGGGGGAAGCAATCAGCCCCAGCATTTT
clone_size: few; d_call: TRBD1; v_call: TRBV19; j_call: TRBJ1-5; cdr3_length: 17; cdr3_aa: CASSRGDRGVGNQPQHF; cdr3_nt: TGTGCCAGTAGTAGGGGCGACAGGGGAGTCGGTAATCAGCCCCAGCATTTT
clone_size: few; d_call: -; v_call: TRBV10-3; j_call: TRBJ2-3; cdr3_length: 15; cdr3_aa: CASQGTPDSTDTQYF; cdr3_nt: TGTGCCAGCCAGGGTACCCCGGACTCCACAGATACGCAGTATTTT
clone_size: -; d_call: TRBD2; v_call: TRBV6-2/TRBV6-3; j_call: TRBJ2-7; cdr3_length: 16; cdr3_aa: CASSRVTLAASYEQYF; cdr3_nt: TGTGCCAGCAGTCGTGTGACACTAGCGGCCTCCTACGAGCAGTACTTC
clone_size: -; d_call: -; v_call: TRBV10-2; j_call: TRBJ1-2; cdr3_length: 14; cdr3_aa: CAISGRNSNYGYTF; cdr3_nt: TGCGCCATCAGTGGGAGGAATTCTAACTATGGCTACACCTTC
clone_size: -; d_call: -; v_call: TRBV29-1; j_call: TRBJ1-1; cdr3_length: 13; cdr3_aa: CSASGVMNTEAFF; cdr3_nt: TGCAGCGCCTCGGGTGTAATGAACACTGAAGCTTTCTTT
clone_size: many; d_call: -; v_call: TRBV29-1; j_call: TRBJ2-5; cdr3_length: 13; cdr3_aa: CSVELSNLETQYF; cdr3_nt: TGCAGCGTTGAATTGTCCAATTTAGAGACCCAGTACTTC
clone_size: many; d_call: -; v_call: TRBV27; j_call: TRBJ2-2; cdr3_length: 13; cdr3_aa: CASSLADTGELFF; cdr3_nt: TGTGCCAGCAGTTTAGCGGATACCGGGGAGCTGTTTTTT
clone_size: -; d_call: -; v_call: TRBV6-5; j_call: TRBJ2-4; cdr3_length: 15; cdr3_aa: CASSHPSVGQNIQYF; cdr3_nt: TGTGCCAGCAGCCATCCAAGTGTAGGTCAAAACATTCAGTACTTC
clone_size: -; d_call: TRBD1; v_call: TRBV7-6; j_call: TRBJ2-3; cdr3_length: 17; cdr3_aa: CASSPWRTGGGTDTQYF; cdr3_nt: TGTGCCAGCAGCCCATGGCGGACAGGGGGAGGCACAGATACGCAGTATTTT
clone_size: -; d_call: TRBD2; v_call: TRBV7-9; j_call: TRBJ2-7; cdr3_length: 15; cdr3_aa: CASSLAGLAIYEQYF; cdr3_nt: TGTGCCAGCAGCTTAGCGGGACTAGCAATCTACGAGCAGTACTTC
clone_size: -; d_call: -; v_call: TRBV3-1; j_call: TRBJ1-2; cdr3_length: 15; cdr3_aa: CASSLSTPSNYGYTF; cdr3_nt: TGTGCCAGCAGCCTAAGCACACCTTCTAACTATGGCTACACCTTC
clone_size: many; d_call: -; v_call: TRBV20-1; j_call: TRBJ1-3; cdr3_length: 14; cdr3_aa: CSARGREKGNTIYF; cdr3_nt: TGCAGTGCTAGGGGCAGGGAGAAGGGAAACACCATATATTTT
clone_size: -; d_call: -; v_call: TRBV11-2; j_call: TRBJ1-1; cdr3_length: 14; cdr3_aa: CASSRQRGETEAFF; cdr3_nt: TGTGCCAGCAGCCGGCAGCGGGGGGAGACTGAAGCTTTCTTT
clone_size: -; d_call: -; v_call: TRBV2; j_call: TRBJ2-1; cdr3_length: 14; cdr3_aa: CASKVELIDNEQFF; cdr3_nt: TGTGCCAGCAAAGTGGAGCTAATAGACAATGAGCAGTTCTTC
clone_size: few; d_call: -; v_call: TRBV5-1; j_call: TRBJ2-3; cdr3_length: 13; cdr3_aa: CASSPDVLDTQYF; cdr3_nt: TGCGCCAGCAGCCCGGACGTGTTGGATACGCAGTATTTT
clone_size: -; d_call: -; v_call: TRBV6-5; j_call: TRBJ2-7; cdr3_length: 14; cdr3_aa: CASSRTGISYEQYF; cdr3_nt: TGTGCCAGCAGCAGGACTGGGATCTCTTACGAGCAGTACTTC
clone_size: few; d_call: -; v_call: TRBV7-2; j_call: TRBJ1-2; cdr3_length: 15; cdr3_aa: CASRRKSVEGYGYTF; cdr3_nt: TGTGCCAGCAGACGAAAGAGTGTGGAAGGCTATGGCTACACCTTC
clone_size: few; d_call: TRBD1; v_call: TRBV7-2; j_call: TRBJ1-6; cdr3_length: 13; cdr3_aa: CASSRDSYSPLHF; cdr3_nt: TGTGCCAGCAGCCGGGACAGTTATTCACCCCTCCACTTT
clone_size: once; d_call: TRBD1; v_call: TRBV6-2/TRBV6-3; j_call: TRBJ1-1; cdr3_length: 14; cdr3_aa: CASSYGQGRTEVFF; cdr3_nt: TGTGCCAGCAGTTACGGACAGGGAAGAACTGAAGTTTTCTTT
clone_size: -; d_call: -; v_call: TRBV9; j_call: TRBJ1-3; cdr3_length: 15; cdr3_aa: CASSGPGASGNIIYF; cdr3_nt: TGTGCCAGCAGCGGTCCGGGGGCCTCTGGAAACATCATATATTTT
clone_size: -; d_call: TRBD1; v_call: TRBV9; j_call: TRBJ2-2; cdr3_length: 14; cdr3_aa: CASSDGQGTGELFF; cdr3_nt: TGTGCCAGCAGCGATGGACAGGGCACCGGGGAGCTGTTTTTT
clone_size: -; d_call: -; v_call: TRBV18; j_call: TRBJ1-1; cdr3_length: 15; cdr3_aa: CASSASRQLNTEAFF; cdr3_nt: TGTGCCAGCTCAGCTTCGAGACAGCTGAACACTGAAGCTTTCTTT
clone_size: -; d_call: TRBD1; v_call: TRBV29-1; j_call: TRBJ2-7; cdr3_length: 15; cdr3_aa: CSVELNRGQGRKQYF; cdr3_nt: TGCAGCGTTGAGTTAAACAGGGGACAGGGAAGAAAGCAGTACTTC
clone_size: few; d_call: TRBD2; v_call: TRBV7-2; j_call: TRBJ2-3; cdr3_length: 16; cdr3_aa: CASSLGLAGEEDTQYF; cdr3_nt: TGTGCCAGCAGCTTAGGGCTAGCGGGAGAAGAAGATACGCAGTATTTT
clone_size: once; d_call: -; v_call: TRBV10-3; j_call: TRBJ2-3; cdr3_length: 16; cdr3_aa: CVISESEGVSTDTQYF; cdr3_nt: TGTGTCATCAGTGAGTCCGAGGGAGTTAGCACAGATACGCAGTATTTT
clone_size: -; d_call: TRBD1; v_call: TRBV20-1; j_call: TRBJ2-2; cdr3_length: 14; cdr3_aa: CSAEGQYNTGELFF; cdr3_nt: TGCAGTGCAGAGGGACAGTATAACACCGGGGAGCTGTTTTTT
clone_size: few; d_call: TRBD2; v_call: TRBV5-6; j_call: TRBJ2-7; cdr3_length: 14; cdr3_aa: CASSSGTISYEQYF; cdr3_nt: TGTGCCAGCAGCTCCGGGACTATATCCTACGAGCAGTACTTC
clone_size: -; d_call: -; v_call: TRBV30; j_call: TRBJ2-1; cdr3_length: 12; cdr3_aa: CAWSTQGLAQFF; cdr3_nt: TGTGCCTGGAGTACTCAGGGCCTGGCTCAGTTCTTC
clone_size: -; d_call: -; v_call: TRBV7-8; j_call: TRBJ2-2; cdr3_length: 15; cdr3_aa: CASSLEPRDTGELFF; cdr3_nt: TGTGCCAGCAGTTTAGAACCCAGAGACACCGGGGAGCTGTTTTTT
clone_size: many; d_call: -; v_call: TRBV7-9; j_call: TRBJ1-5; cdr3_length: 13; cdr3_aa: CASSSDSNQPQHF; cdr3_nt: TGTGCCAGCTCCTCGGACAGTAATCAGCCCCAGCATTTT
clone_size: many; d_call: -; v_call: TRBV29-1; j_call: TRBJ1-1; cdr3_length: 13; cdr3_aa: CSVEHTAVVEAFF; cdr3_nt: TGCAGCGTTGAGCACACTGCCGTGGTGGAAGCTTTCTTT
clone_size: -; d_call: -; v_call: TRBV7-3; j_call: TRBJ1-1; cdr3_length: 14; cdr3_aa: CASSLTRESTEAFF; cdr3_nt: TGTGCCAGCAGCTTAACCAGGGAGAGCACTGAAGCTTTCTTT
clone_size: -; d_call: -; v_call: TRBV11-2; j_call: TRBJ1-1; cdr3_length: 15; cdr3_aa: CASSLDSAGGTEAFF; cdr3_nt: TGTGCCAGCAGCTTAGATTCGGCCGGGGGCACTGAAGCTTTCTTT
clone_size: -; d_call: TRBD1; v_call: TRBV7-9; j_call: TRBJ1-2; cdr3_length: 14; cdr3_aa: CASSRGQGDHGYTF; cdr3_nt: TGTGCCAGCAGCCGCGGACAGGGGGATCACGGCTACACCTTC
clone_size: many; d_call: -; v_call: TRBV9; j_call: TRBJ1-5; cdr3_length: 15; cdr3_aa: CASSVGGRSNQPQHF; cdr3_nt: TGTGCCAGCAGCGTAGGGGGCCGTAGCAATCAGCCCCAGCATTTT
clone_size: -; d_call: -; v_call: TRBV20-1; j_call: TRBJ2-2; cdr3_length: 16; cdr3_aa: CSARSRTESNTGELFF; cdr3_nt: TGCAGTGCTAGAAGCCGGACTGAGTCGAACACCGGGGAGCTGTTTTTT
clone_size: -; d_call: -; v_call: TRBV20-1; j_call: TRBJ2-1; cdr3_length: 14; cdr3_aa: CSARRGPRHDEQFF; cdr3_nt: TGCAGTGCTAGACGGGGACCCCGACATGATGAGCAGTTCTTC
clone_size: -; d_call: -; v_call: TRBV5-1; j_call: TRBJ2-2; cdr3_length: 13; cdr3_aa: CASSLDAIGELFF; cdr3_nt: TGCGCCAGCAGCTTGGACGCAATCGGGGAGCTGTTTTTT
clone_size: few; d_call: -; v_call: TRBV18; j_call: TRBJ1-2; cdr3_length: 16; cdr3_aa: CASSPPNSPWGYGYTF; cdr3_nt: TGTGCCAGCTCCCCCCCAAACTCTCCCTGGGGCTATGGCTACACCTTC
clone_size: few; d_call: -; v_call: TRBV12-5; j_call: TRBJ1-1; cdr3_length: 12; cdr3_aa: CASGSRVPEAFF; cdr3_nt: TGTGCTAGTGGATCCAGGGTGCCTGAAGCTTTCTTT
clone_size: many; d_call: -; v_call: TRBV6-6; j_call: TRBJ1-4; cdr3_length: 14; cdr3_aa: CATGRGQANEKLFF; cdr3_nt: TGTGCCACGGGACGGGGGCAAGCTAATGAAAAACTGTTTTTT
clone_size: -; d_call: -; v_call: TRBV3-1; j_call: TRBJ1-1; cdr3_length: 14; cdr3_aa: CASSPTGREKKAFF; cdr3_nt: TGTGCCAGCAGCCCAACCGGGAGAGAAAAAAAAGCTTTCTTT
clone_size: -; d_call: -; v_call: TRBV6-5; j_call: TRBJ2-1; cdr3_length: 16; cdr3_aa: CASSYSLGWVNNEQFF; cdr3_nt: TGTGCCAGCAGTTACTCGCTAGGATGGGTGAACAATGAGCAGTTCTTC
clone_size: many; d_call: -; v_call: TRBV10-2; j_call: TRBJ2-3; cdr3_length: 15; cdr3_aa: CASSESDLKTDTQYF; cdr3_nt: TGCGCCAGCAGTGAGTCGGACCTTAAGACAGATACGCAGTATTTT
clone_size: -; d_call: -; v_call: TRBV4-1; j_call: TRBJ1-6; cdr3_length: 15; cdr3_aa: CARSQEWFNNSPLHF; cdr3_nt: TGCGCCAGAAGCCAAGAATGGTTTAATAATTCACCCCTCCACTTT
clone_size: few; d_call: -; v_call: TRBV29-1; j_call: TRBJ1-1; cdr3_length: 13; cdr3_aa: CSVRFKMDTEAFF; cdr3_nt: TGCAGCGTTCGCTTTAAAATGGACACTGAAGCTTTCTTT